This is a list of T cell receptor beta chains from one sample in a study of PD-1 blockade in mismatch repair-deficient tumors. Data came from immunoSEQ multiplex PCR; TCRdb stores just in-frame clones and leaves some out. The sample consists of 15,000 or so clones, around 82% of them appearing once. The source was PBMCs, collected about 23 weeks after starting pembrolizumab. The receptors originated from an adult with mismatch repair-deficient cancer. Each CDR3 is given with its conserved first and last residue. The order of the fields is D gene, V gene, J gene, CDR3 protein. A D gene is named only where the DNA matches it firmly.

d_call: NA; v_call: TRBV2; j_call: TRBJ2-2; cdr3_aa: CASSESEWTGELFF
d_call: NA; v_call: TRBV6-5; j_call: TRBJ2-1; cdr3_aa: CASSRRLDLKDEQFF
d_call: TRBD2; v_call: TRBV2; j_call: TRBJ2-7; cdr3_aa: CASWGLAGDYEQYF
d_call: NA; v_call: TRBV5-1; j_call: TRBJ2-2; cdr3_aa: CASSLAAGELFF
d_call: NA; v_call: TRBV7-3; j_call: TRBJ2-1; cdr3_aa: CASSLRVRNEQFF
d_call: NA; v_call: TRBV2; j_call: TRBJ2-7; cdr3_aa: CASGGAFISYEQYF
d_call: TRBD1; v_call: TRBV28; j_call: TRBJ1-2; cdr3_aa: CASVAQGGGYTF
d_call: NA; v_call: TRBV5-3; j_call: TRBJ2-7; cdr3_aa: CASSRPPRAYEQYF
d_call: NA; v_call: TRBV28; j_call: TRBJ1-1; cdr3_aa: CASIQGWTEAFF
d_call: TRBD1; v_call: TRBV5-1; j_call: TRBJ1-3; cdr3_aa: CASSAGTGLFSGNTIYF
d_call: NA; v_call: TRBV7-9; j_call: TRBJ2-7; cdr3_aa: CASSSDEDEQYF
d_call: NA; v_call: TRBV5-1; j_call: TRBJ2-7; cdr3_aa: CASSLVSRASYEQYF
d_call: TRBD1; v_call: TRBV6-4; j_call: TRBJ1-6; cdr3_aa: CASSSGQGNSPLHF
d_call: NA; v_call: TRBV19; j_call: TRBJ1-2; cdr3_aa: CASSIVNGHNYGYTF
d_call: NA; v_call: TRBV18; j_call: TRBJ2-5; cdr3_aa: CASSPGHGTQYF
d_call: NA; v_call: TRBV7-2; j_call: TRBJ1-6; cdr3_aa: CASSLAEDLEPPSYNSPLHF
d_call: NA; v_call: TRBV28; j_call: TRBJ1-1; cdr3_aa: CASRPQLTEAFF
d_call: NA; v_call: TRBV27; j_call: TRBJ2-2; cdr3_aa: CASSLWAKGGAGELFF
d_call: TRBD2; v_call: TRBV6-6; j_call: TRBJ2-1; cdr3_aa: CASRGTREVNEQFF
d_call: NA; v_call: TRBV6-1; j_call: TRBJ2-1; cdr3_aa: CASRETGPYSYNEQFF
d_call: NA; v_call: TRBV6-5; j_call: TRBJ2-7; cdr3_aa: CASSSPVPGYEQYF
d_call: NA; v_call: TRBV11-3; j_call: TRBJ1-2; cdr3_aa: CASSSARYGYTF
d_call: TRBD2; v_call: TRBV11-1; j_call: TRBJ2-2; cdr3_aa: CASSSFPGLAGAGELFF
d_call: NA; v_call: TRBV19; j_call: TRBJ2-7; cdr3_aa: CASSTPGLPYEQYF
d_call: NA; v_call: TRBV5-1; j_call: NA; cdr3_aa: CASSLSQPGQYEQYF
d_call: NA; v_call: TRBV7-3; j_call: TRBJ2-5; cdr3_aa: CASSLAGSSETQYF
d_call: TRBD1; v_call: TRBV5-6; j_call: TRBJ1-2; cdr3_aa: CASSLPGTASNGYTF
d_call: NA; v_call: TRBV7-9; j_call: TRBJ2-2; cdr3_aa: CASRLKARANTGELFF